The sequence of this T cell receptor beta chain was determined in a study of spatial heterogeneity in lung cancer. Across the study: The donor group consisted of under 90 patients who had untreated, early-stage non-small cell lung cancer. Each time, sequencing found more beta-chain sequences than alpha-chain sequences. Available follow-up PBMC samples, collected a median of about two years post-resection, were sequenced.

The time point was: blood at routine non-recurrence follow-up after resection. The authors sequenced whole RNA from tumor, nontumor lung or frozen PBMC without sorting. V was pared by 1 base and J by 9 bases, with 16 bases between. This CDR3 has 14 residues. Germline V gene data show CDR1 as MDHEN and CDR2 as SYDVKM. This clonotype has ten or more counts. TCRdb ran MiXCR on the 5' RACE reads and lists one entry per CDR3 protein. Of under 150,000 distinct CDR3 sequences detected, 12% appear once; the ten largest clones hold around 16%. V is TRBV28 and J is TRBJ2-7, with D unresolved. This specimen was PBMCs, taken at follow-up. This clonotype was sampled from a male donor with early-stage non-small cell lung cancer. The CDR3, as DNA: TGTGCCAGCAGTTTATTTTCGCGTTCAGCTCGGCAGTACTTC. It yields the protein CASSLFSRSARQYF. Based on the CDR3 plus reference TRBV28 and TRBJ2-7, the full variable domain is DVKVTQSSRYLVKRTGEKVFLECVQDMDHENMFWYRQDPGLGLRLIYFSYDVKMKEKGDIPEGYSVSREKKERFSLILESASTNQTSMYLCASSLFSRSARQYFGPGTRLTVT.